These 28 T cell receptor beta chains were all obtained from the same sample, sequenced in a study of blood T cell repertoires in COVID-19. The protocol was immunoSEQ multiplex PCR, while the TCRdb copy is restricted to in-frame clones and leaves out a portion. The table shows more than 85,000 clones, with about 71% occurring only once. The sample comprised peripheral blood. These TCRs come from a woman in her forties or fifties with acute or convalescent COVID-19.

The rearrangement uses TRBV6-2 or TRBV6-3 and TRBJ2-3; 14 bases are a match to TRBD2. V lost 2 bases, J lost 5 bases, and 9 bases stayed unmatched. This CDR3 is 18 amino acids long. The germline gives CDR1 MNHEY, CDR2 SVGEGT. The CDR3 protein is CASSYVGLAGVRGDTQYF. The CDR3 coding sequence is TGTGCCAGCAGTTACGTGGGACTAGCGGGGGTAAGAGGAGATACGCAGTATTTT.

Only one count was recorded for this clone. The CDR3 reads CAWSVGNRGFNEQFF. DNA for the CDR3: TGTGCCTGGAGTGTAGGCAACAGGGGATTCAATGAGCAGTTCTTC. The V call is TRBV30, the J call TRBJ2-1, with 7 nucleotides matching TRBD1. The CDR3 extends over 15 amino acids. V dropped 0 bases and J dropped 6; count of bases not matched to a gene: 8. Germline V lookup: CDR1 GTSNPN, CDR2 SVGIG (reference sequence).

The chain recombines TRBV19 with TRBJ1-2, with a tentative D call TRBD1 (5 bases). The CDR3 covers 11 residues. CDR1 is LNHDA, CDR2 SQIVND, per germline (reference sequence). V lost 10 bases, J lost 8 bases, and 14 bases lay in between. The CDR3 bases are TGTGCCATCCTCGACAGAAGAGGCTACACCTTC. Protein product: CAILDRRGYTF.

The V and J genes are TRBV5-5 and TRBJ1-6, with 7 bases fitting TRBD1. Germline V gene sequence: CDR1 SGHKS, CDR2 YYEKEE (reference sequence). With V trimmed by 2 bases and J by 10 bases, 12 bases remained unmatched. The CDR3 covers 16 residues. The CDR3 DNA reads as TGTGCCAGCAGCTTATCAGGGGGTAGAGGAGAATCACCCCTCCACTTT. It translates to CASSLSGGRGESPLHF.

The DNA of the CDR3 is TGTGCCAGCAGCCAGGGACAGGGCTCGACCATATATTTT. It yields the protein CASSQGQGSTIYF. This chain links TRBV3-1 (or the pseudogene TRBV3-2) with TRBJ1-3; 9 bases line up with TRBD1. The V segment lost 3 bases and the J segment 10 bases; nucleotides outside the gene matches: 4. The CDR3 runs 13 residues. Germline lookup yields CDR1 LGHDT and CDR2 YNNKEL (reference sequence).

The chain has TRBV11-3 and TRBJ2-5; a weak D match, TRBD2 (7 bases). The germline V and J ends were trimmed by 5 bases and 3 bases, with 19 bases remaining between them. The germline V gene has CDR1 SGHNT and CDR2 YENEEA. This CDR3 is built from 16 residues. CDR3 sequence (DNA): TGTGCCAGCAGCCACGGGGGGCGAACGGGGGAAGAGACCCAGTACTTC. Its translation: CASSHGGRTGEETQYF. The whole variable domain, remainder taken from reference TRBV11-3 and TRBJ2-5, is EAGVVQSPRYKIIEKKQPVAFWCNPISGHNTLYWYLQNLGQGPELLIRYENEEAVDDSQLPKDRFSAERLKGVDSTLKIQPAELGDSAVYLCASSHGGRTGEETQYFGPGTRLLVL.

The V gene is TRBV7-6, the J gene TRBJ2-7; weak D call: TRBD2 (6 bases). V lost 5 bases, J lost 8 bases, and 22 bases lay in between. There are 15 residues in the CDR3. Looked up from germline, CDR1 is SGHVS and CDR2 is FNYEAQ. The CDR3 sequence: CASSPRGNQPTKQYF. The CDR3 DNA sequence: TGTGCCAGCAGCCCACGGGGGAATCAGCCCACGAAGCAGTACTTC.

The V and J genes are TRBV2 and TRBJ1-1; no clear D gene. Germline V gene sequence: CDR1 SNHLY, CDR2 FYNNEI. Trimming stripped 7 bases from V and 5 bases from J, with 17 bases between. There are 14 residues in the CDR3. The CDR3 reads CASTERERWTEAFF. The CDR3, as DNA: TGTGCCAGCACCGAACGGGAGCGGTGGACTGAAGCTTTCTTT.

This chain uses TRBV4-1 with TRBJ2-2, with 8 nucleotides matching TRBD1. This CDR3 comprises 17 residues. Germline-derived CDR1 and CDR2 are MGHRA and YSYEKL. After removal of 6 bases from V and 0 bases from J, the junction contained 9 bases not matched to a gene. Here the CDR3 DNA reads TGCGCCAGCAGACTGGATCCGGGACAGGCGAACACCGGGGAGCTGTTTTTT. It yields the protein CASRLDPGQANTGELFF.

There are a few counts of this clone. This chain joins TRBV5-1 and TRBJ1-2; no definite D call. The CDR3 contains 15 residues. Looked up from germline, CDR1 is SGHRS and CDR2 is YFSETQ. The ends were cut back, 0 bases at V and 7 bases at J, with 16 bases in the middle. The CDR3 loop is CASSLAGGEHFGYTF. The CDR3 DNA reads TGCGCCAGCAGCTTGGCCGGCGGGGAACATTTTGGCTACACCTTC.

The J gene is TRBJ2-1, the V gene TRBV6-5, with D unresolved. Germline-derived CDR1 and CDR2 are MNHEY and SVGAGI. V was cut by 2 bases and J by 4 bases, with 9 bases left in between. CDR3 length: 14 amino acids. CDR3 in amino acids: CASSYGFNYNEQFF. The CDR3 bases are TGTGCCAGCAGTTACGGCTTCAATTACAATGAGCAGTTCTTC.

This chain joins TRBV7-9 and TRBJ1-5, with 9 bases that match TRBD1. Germline V gene data show CDR1 as SEHNR and CDR2 as FQNEAQ (reference sequence). With 1 base clipped from V and 2 bases from J, the junction kept 0 bases outside the gene matches. The CDR3 length is 15 residues. The CDR3 coding sequence is TGTGCCAGCAGCTTAGGGACAGGGGGCAATCAGCCCCAGCATTTT. This encodes CASSLGTGGNQPQHF.

About this clone: The sample has other DNA sequences that encode this CDR3 too. The rearrangement uses TRBV6-6 and TRBJ1-1, with a possible D match to TRBD1 (5 bases). This CDR3 contains 14 residues. From germline, CDR1 is MNHNY and CDR2 SVGAGI (reference sequence). V lost 5 bases and J 1 base, leaving 11 bases between the germline ends. The CDR3 region has the DNA TGTGCCAGCAGTCCCGGGACTGAGAACACTGAAGCTTTCTTT. It yields the protein CASSPGTENTEAFF.

The V gene is TRBV19, the J gene TRBJ1-6, with D unresolved. The CDR3 spans 12 residues. V was shortened by 3 bases and J by 10 bases, with 7 bases between the two germline ends. Germline V gene sequence: CDR1 LNHDA, CDR2 SQIVND (reference sequence). This chain's CDR3 is CASSIPGSPLHF. For the CDR3, the DNA is TGTGCCAGTAGTATCCCAGGATCACCCCTCCACTTT.

This chain links TRBV7-2 with TRBJ1-1, with TRBD1 identical over 9 bases. Germline trimming cut 8 bases from V and 0 bases from J; bases unmatched to any gene: 4. Germline V lookup: CDR1 SGHTA, CDR2 FQGNSA. The CDR3 runs to 14 residues. The CDR3 sequence: CASGQGIMNTEAFF. As DNA, the CDR3 is TGTGCCAGCGGACAGGGGATTATGAACACTGAAGCTTTCTTT.

The V and J genes are TRBV12-3 or TRBV12-4 and TRBJ2-7; 8 nucleotides align to TRBD2. CDR3 length equals 13 residues. V lost 6 bases and J lost 2; bases outside the gene matches: 3. For the CDR3, the DNA is TGTGCCAGCAGCCGCGGGGGGACCTACGAGCAGTACTTC. Protein product: CASSRGGTYEQYF.

V and J are TRBV3-1 (or the pseudogene TRBV3-2) and TRBJ1-1, with unresolved D. Trimming removed 0 bases from V and 6 bases from J, with 8 bases in between. The CDR3 sequence is 13 residues long. Germline CDR1 is LGHDT and CDR2 is YNNKEL (reference sequence). The CDR3: CASSQDWAAEAFF. The CDR3 region has the DNA TGTGCCAGCAGCCAAGATTGGGCTGCTGAAGCTTTCTTT.

This sequence joins TRBV2 and TRBJ1-6; D might be TRBD1 (6 bases). The CDR3 runs to 14 residues. Germline V gene data show CDR1 as SNHLY and CDR2 as FYNNEI. Trimming stripped 7 bases from V and 4 bases from J, with 11 bases between. CDR3: CASKGGGYNSPLHF. CDR3 nucleotide sequence: TGTGCCAGCAAAGGGGGGGGATATAATTCACCCCTCCACTTT. The complete variable domain, with remaining parts taken from reference TRBV2 and TRBJ1-6, reads EPEVTQTPSHQVTQMGQEVILRCVPISNHLYFYWYRQILGQKVEFLVSFYNNEISEKSEIFDDQFSVERPDGSNFTLKIRSTKLEDSAMYFCASKGGGYNSPLHFGNGTRLTVT.

The chain uses TRBV5-8 and TRBJ1-1; perhaps TRBD1 as D (5 bases). Trimming shortened V by 4 bases and J by 2 bases, and 9 bases separated the two germline ends. From germline, CDR1 is SGHTS and CDR2 YDEGEE. CDR3 length: 13 amino acids. The CDR3 nucleotides read TGTGCCAGCAGCCCCAGGGAAAACACTGAAGCTTTCTTT. It yields the protein CASSPRENTEAFF.

The chain carries TRBV28 and TRBJ1-2; tentatively, D is TRBD1 (6 bases). Germline-derived CDR1 and CDR2 are MDHEN and SYDVKM. CDR3 length: 13 amino acids. V was cut by 6 bases and J by 2 bases, with 10 bases left in between. The CDR3, as DNA: TGTGCCAGCAGAGATGACAGGAACTATGGCTACACCTTC. Amino acids: CASRDDRNYGYTF.

The gene calls are TRBV19 and TRBJ2-1; TRBD2 agrees at 9 bases. V dropped 6 bases and J dropped 4; count of bases not matched to a gene: 7. The CDR3 runs to 15 residues. Germline V gene data show CDR1 as LNHDA and CDR2 as SQIVND (reference sequence). CDR3 nucleotide sequence: TGTGCCAGTAGCAGGAGCGGGGGGCATTACAATGAGCAGTTCTTC. Protein product: CASSRSGGHYNEQFF.

This rearrangement joins TRBV7-9 to TRBJ2-6; unclear D gene. This CDR3 region has 13 residues. The germline CDR1 and CDR2 sequences are SEHNR and FQNEAQ (reference sequence). The V and J ends lost 8 bases and 0 bases respectively, with 5 bases between them. CDR3 DNA: TGTGCCAGCCTATCCTCTGGGGCCAACGTCCTGACTTTC. This gives the protein CASLSSGANVLTF. The variable domain in full, with the rest retrieved from reference TRBV7-9 and TRBJ2-6, is DTGVSQNPRHKITKRGQNVTFRCDPISEHNRLYWYRQTLGQGPEFLTYFQNEAQLEKSRLLSDRFSAERPKGSFSTLEIQRTEQGDSAMYLCASLSSGANVLTFGAGSRLTVL.

The V gene is TRBV7-2, the J gene TRBJ2-1, with 14 nucleotides matching TRBD2. Germline loops: CDR1 SGHTA, CDR2 FQGNSA. The CDR3 is 15 amino acids. The ends lost 4 bases at V and 6 bases at J; junction bases unmatched: 2. CDR3 region: CASSSGTSGGNEQFF. In DNA form, the CDR3 reads TGTGCCAGCAGCTCCGGGACTAGCGGGGGCAATGAGCAGTTCTTC.

The rearrangement joins TRBV5-1 to TRBJ1-1; 7 nucleotides agree with TRBD1. Trimming took 3 bases from V and 1 from J; bases not matched to a gene: 9. Germline V gene sequence: CDR1 SGHRS, CDR2 YFSETQ. The CDR3 covers 16 residues. CDR3 residues: CASSSIPGTANTEAFF. The CDR3 nucleotides read TGCGCCAGCAGCTCAATTCCCGGGACAGCGAACACTGAAGCTTTCTTT.

The chain recombines TRBV28 with TRBJ1-5, with 7 bases lining up with TRBD1. Germline lookup yields CDR1 MDHEN and CDR2 SYDVKM. This CDR3 spans 15 amino acids. V trimming: 5 bases; J trimming: 5 bases; junction bases outside the gene matches: 9. This chain's CDR3 is CASSPTDRPYQPQHF. As DNA, the CDR3 is TGTGCCAGCAGTCCGACGGACAGGCCTTATCAGCCCCAGCATTTT.

The rearrangement joins TRBV19 to TRBJ1-1, with D uncertain. The CDR3 is 12 amino acids. In germline, CDR1 is LNHDA, CDR2 SQIVND (reference sequence). V lost 7 bases, J lost 0 bases, and 6 bases lay in between. CDR3: CASKDMNTEAFF. In nucleotides, the CDR3 is TGTGCCAGTAAAGACATGAACACTGAAGCTTTCTTT.

This chain connects TRBV28 to TRBJ1-1; unclear D gene. V was pared by 1 base and J by 3 bases, with 12 bases between. The CDR3 runs to 15 residues. Germline assignment: CDR1 MDHEN and CDR2 SYDVKM. The CDR3 loop is CASSLLAGGDTEAFF. CDR3 coding DNA: TGTGCCAGCAGTTTATTAGCAGGCGGGGACACTGAAGCTTTCTTT.

The chain couples TRBV7-2 to TRBJ1-6; a weak D match, TRBD1 (5 bases). V shed 5 bases and J shed 9 bases, with 17 bases lying between them. Germline-derived CDR1 and CDR2 are SGHTA and FQGNSA. The CDR3 runs to 15 residues. CDR3 sequence: CASSQDRVHTSPLHF. In DNA, the CDR3 is TGTGCCAGCAGCCAAGACAGAGTCCATACTTCACCCCTCCACTTT.